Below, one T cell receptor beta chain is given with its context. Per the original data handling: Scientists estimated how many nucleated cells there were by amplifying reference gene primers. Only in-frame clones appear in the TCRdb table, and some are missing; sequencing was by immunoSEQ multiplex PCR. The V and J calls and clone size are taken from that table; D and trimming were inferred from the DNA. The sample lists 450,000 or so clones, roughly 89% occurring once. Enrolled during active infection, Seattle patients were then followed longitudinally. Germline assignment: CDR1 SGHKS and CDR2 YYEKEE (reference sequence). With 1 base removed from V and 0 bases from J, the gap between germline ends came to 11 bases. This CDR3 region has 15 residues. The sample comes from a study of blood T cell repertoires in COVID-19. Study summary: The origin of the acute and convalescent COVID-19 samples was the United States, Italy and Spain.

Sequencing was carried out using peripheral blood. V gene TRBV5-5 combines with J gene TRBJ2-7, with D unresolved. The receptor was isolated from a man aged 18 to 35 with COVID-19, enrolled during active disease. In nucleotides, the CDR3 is TGTGCCAGCAGCTTGTTGGTGCGGAGCTCCTACGAGCAGTACTTC. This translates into CASSLLVRSSYEQYF.